This T cell receptor beta chain was retrieved from a study of T cell responses to AZD1222 COVID-19 vaccine. To note about this clone: The target antigen is unknown.

Study observations and caveats: Just a handful of AZD1222 recipients were seropositive at baseline. Clonal diversity may have been underestimated, and the donors were mostly white British, with more females than males.

Second-dose groups at about 4 or about 12 weeks were pooled. Some clones are missing from TCRdb's copy, which holds only in-frame ones; the method was immunoSEQ multiplex PCR. The profile shows over 100,000 clones, roughly 90% of them singletons. This TCR derives from an adult who received the AZD1222 COVID-19 vaccine. Sequenced here: peripheral blood, sampled 28 days after the second AZD1222 dose.

In DNA form, the CDR3 reads TGTGCCAGCGCAACCACAGGGGTGACTGAAGCTTTCTTT. This encodes CASATTGVTEAFF. This rearrangement joins TRBV2 to TRBJ1-1; 7 positions match TRBD1. The CDR3 has 13 amino acids. Germline V CDR1 and CDR2: SNHLY, FYNNEI. Trimming cost V 8 bases and J 5 bases; bases outside gene matches: 8.